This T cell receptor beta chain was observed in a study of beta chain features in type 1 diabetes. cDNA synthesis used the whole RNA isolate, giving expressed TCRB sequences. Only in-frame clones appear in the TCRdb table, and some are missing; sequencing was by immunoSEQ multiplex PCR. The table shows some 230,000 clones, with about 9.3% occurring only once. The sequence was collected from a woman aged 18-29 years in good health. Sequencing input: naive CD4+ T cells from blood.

The CDR3 DNA reads as TGTGCCATCAGTGAGAGGTGGGAGAGCTCTGGGGCCAACGTCCTGACTTTC. It encodes CAISERWESSGANVLTF. This chain links TRBV10-3 with TRBJ2-6, with D perhaps TRBD2 (5 bases). Germline loops: CDR1 ENHRY, CDR2 SYGVKD. This CDR3 spans 17 amino acids. With 2 bases removed from V and 0 bases from J, the gap between germline ends came to 11 bases.